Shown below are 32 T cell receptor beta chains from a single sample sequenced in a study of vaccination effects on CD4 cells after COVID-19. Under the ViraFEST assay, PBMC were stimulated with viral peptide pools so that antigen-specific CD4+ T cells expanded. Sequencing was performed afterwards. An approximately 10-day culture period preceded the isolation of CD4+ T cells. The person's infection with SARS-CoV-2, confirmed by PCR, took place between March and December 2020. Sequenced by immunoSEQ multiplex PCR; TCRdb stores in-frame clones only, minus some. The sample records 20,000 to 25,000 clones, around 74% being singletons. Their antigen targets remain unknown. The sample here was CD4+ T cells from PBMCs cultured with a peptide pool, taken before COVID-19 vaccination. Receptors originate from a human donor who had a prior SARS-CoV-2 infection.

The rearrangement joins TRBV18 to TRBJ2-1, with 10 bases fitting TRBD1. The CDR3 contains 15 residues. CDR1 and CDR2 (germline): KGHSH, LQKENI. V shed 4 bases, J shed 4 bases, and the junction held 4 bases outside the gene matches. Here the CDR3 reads CASSLTGQGYNEQFF. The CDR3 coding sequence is TGTGCCAGCTCACTCACGGGACAGGGGTACAATGAGCAGTTCTTC.

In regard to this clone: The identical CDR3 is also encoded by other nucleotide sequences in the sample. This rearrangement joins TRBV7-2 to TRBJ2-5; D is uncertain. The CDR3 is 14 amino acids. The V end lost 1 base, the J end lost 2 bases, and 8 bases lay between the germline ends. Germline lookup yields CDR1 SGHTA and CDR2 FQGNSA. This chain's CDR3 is CASSLVAAQETQYF. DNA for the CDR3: TGTGCCAGCAGCTTAGTAGCAGCTCAAGAGACCCAGTACTTC. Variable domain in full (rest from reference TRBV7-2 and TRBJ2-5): GAGVSQSPSNKVTEKGKDVELRCDPISGHTALYWYRQSLGQGLEFLIYFQGNSAPDKSGLPSDRFSAERTGGSVSTLTIQRTQQEDSAVYLCASSLVAAQETQYFGPGTRLLVL.

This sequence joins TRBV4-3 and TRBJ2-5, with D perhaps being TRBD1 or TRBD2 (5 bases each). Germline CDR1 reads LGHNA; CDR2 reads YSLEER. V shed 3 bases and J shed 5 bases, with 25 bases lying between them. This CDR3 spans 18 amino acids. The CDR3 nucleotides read TGCGCCAGCAGCCACCCCCCACCGGGGCGCCCCGCCCTTGAGACCCAGTACTTC. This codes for CASSHPPPGRPALETQYF.

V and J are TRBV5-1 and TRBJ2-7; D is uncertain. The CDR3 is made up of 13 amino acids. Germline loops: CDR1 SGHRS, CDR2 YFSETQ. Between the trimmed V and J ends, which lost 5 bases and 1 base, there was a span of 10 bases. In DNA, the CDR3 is TGCGCCAGCAGAAACGAAAATTCCTACGAGCAGTACTTC. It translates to CASRNENSYEQYF.

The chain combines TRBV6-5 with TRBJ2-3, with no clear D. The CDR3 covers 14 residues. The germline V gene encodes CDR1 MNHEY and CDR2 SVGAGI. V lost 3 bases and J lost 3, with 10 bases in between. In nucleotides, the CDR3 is TGTGCCAGCAGTTATTCCTTAGGAACAGATACGCAGTATTTT. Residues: CASSYSLGTDTQYF.

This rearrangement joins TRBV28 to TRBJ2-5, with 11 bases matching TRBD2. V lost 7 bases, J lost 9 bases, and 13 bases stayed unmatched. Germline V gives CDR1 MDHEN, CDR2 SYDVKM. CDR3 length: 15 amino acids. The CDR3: CASMGRLAGFGPQYF. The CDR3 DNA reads TGTGCCAGCATGGGGAGACTAGCGGGATTTGGTCCCCAGTACTTC.

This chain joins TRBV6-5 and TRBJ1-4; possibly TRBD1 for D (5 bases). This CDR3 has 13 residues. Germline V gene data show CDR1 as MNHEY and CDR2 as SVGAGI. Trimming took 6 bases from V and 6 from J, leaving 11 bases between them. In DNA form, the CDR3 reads TGTGCCAGCAGGCGGGACGAACATGAAAAACTGTTTTTT. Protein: CASRRDEHEKLFF.

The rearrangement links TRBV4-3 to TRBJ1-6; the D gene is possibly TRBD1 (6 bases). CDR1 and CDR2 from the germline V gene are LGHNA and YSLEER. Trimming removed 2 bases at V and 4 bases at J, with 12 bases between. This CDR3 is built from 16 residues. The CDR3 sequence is CASSQNDRRYNSPLHF. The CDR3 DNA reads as TGCGCCAGCAGCCAAAATGACAGGCGATATAATTCACCCCTCCACTTT.

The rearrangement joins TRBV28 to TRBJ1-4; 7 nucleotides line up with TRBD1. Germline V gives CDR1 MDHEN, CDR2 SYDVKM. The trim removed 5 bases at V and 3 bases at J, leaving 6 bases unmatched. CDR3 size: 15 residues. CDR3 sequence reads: CASSIQTGPNEKLFF. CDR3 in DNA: TGTGCCAGCAGTATACAGACAGGGCCTAATGAAAAACTGTTTTTT. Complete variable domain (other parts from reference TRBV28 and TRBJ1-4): DVKVTQSSRYLVKRTGEKVFLECVQDMDHENMFWYRQDPGLGLRLIYFSYDVKMKEKGDIPEGYSVSREKKERFSLILESASTNQTSMYLCASSIQTGPNEKLFFGSGTQLSVL.

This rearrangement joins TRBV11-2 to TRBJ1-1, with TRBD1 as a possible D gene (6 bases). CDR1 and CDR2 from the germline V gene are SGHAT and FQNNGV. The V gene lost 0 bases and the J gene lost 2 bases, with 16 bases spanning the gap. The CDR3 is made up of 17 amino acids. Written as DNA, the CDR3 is TGTGCCAGCAGCTTAGATGGGGGGGGCGAGCCCAACACTGAAGCTTTCTTT. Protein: CASSLDGGGEPNTEAFF.

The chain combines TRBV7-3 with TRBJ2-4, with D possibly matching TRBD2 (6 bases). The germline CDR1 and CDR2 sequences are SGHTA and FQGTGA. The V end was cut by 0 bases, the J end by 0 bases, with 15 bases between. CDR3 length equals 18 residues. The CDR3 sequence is CASSLTEGAYIAKNIQYF. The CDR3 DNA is TGTGCCAGCAGCTTAACGGAGGGAGCGTACATAGCCAAAAACATTCAGTACTTC.

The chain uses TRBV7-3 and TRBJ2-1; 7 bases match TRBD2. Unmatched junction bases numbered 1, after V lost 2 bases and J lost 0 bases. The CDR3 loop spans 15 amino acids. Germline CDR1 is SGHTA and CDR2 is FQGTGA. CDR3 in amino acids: CASSLAGVSYNEQFF. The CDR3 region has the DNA TGTGCCAGCAGCTTAGCGGGAGTCTCCTACAATGAGCAGTTCTTC.

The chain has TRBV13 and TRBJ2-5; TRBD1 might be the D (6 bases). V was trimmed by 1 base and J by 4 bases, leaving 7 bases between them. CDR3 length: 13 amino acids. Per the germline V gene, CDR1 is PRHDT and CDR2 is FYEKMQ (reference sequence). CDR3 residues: CASSLEGGETQYF. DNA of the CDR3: TGTGCCAGCAGCTTAGAAGGGGGAGAGACCCAGTACTTC.

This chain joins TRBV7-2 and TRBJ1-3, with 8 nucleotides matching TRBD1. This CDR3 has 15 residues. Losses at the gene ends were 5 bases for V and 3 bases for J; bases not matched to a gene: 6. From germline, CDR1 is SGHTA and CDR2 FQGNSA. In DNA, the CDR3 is TGTGCCAGCAGCGCCCGGACAGGGAGTGGAAACACCATATATTTT. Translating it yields CASSARTGSGNTIYF.

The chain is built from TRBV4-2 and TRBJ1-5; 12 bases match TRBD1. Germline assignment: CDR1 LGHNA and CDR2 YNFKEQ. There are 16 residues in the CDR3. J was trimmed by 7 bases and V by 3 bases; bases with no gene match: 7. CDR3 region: CASSHSGTGGLQPQHF. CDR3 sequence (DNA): TGTGCCAGCAGCCACTCCGGGACAGGGGGCTTGCAGCCCCAGCATTTT.

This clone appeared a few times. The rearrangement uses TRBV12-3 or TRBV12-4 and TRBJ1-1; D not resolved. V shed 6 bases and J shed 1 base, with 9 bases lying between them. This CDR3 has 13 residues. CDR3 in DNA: TGTGCCAGCAGACGCCGGGCGAACACTGAAGCTTTCTTT. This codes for CASRRRANTEAFF.

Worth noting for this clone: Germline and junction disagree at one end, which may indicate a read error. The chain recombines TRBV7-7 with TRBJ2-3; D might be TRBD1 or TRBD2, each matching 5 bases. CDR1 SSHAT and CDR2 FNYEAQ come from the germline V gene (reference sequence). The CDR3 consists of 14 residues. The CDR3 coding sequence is TGTGCTAGCAGCTTACTAGGGGAGTCAGATACGCAGTATTTT. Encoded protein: CASSLLGESDTQYF.

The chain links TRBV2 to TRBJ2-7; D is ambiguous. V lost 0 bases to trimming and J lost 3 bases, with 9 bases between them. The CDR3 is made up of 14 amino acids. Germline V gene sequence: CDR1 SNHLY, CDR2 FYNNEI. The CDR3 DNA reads TGTGCCAGCAGTGAAGCGGTAGGGTTCTACGAGCAGTACTTC. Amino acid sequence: CASSEAVGFYEQYF.

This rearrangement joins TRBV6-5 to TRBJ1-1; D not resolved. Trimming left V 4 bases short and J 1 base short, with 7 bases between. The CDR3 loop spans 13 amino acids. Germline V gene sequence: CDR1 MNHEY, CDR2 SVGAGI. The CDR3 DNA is TGTGCCAGCAGTTGGATCAAGAACACTGAAGCTTTCTTT. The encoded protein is CASSWIKNTEAFF.

CDR3 region: CAWRGGSTDTQYF. CDR3 coding DNA: TGTGCCTGGAGAGGCGGGAGCACAGATACGCAGTATTTT. V usage is TRBV30 and J usage is TRBJ2-3; weak D call: TRBD2 (5 bases). The germline V gene has CDR1 GTSNPN and CDR2 SVGIG (reference sequence). There are 13 residues in the CDR3. Trimming left V 3 bases short and J 0 bases short, with 7 bases between.

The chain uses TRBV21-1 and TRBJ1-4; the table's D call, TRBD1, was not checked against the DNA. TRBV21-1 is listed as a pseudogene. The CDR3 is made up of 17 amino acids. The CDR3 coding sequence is TGTGCCAGCAGCAAAGTCCCTAGGGGATCAACTAATGAAAAACTGTTTTTT. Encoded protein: CASSKVPRGSTNEKLFF.

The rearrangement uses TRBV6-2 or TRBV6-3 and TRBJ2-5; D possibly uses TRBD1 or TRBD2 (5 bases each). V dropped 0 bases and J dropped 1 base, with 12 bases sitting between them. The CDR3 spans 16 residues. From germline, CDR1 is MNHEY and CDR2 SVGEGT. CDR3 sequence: CASSYSGNGGQETQYF. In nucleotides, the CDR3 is TGTGCCAGCAGTTACTCGGGGAATGGGGGCCAAGAGACCCAGTACTTC.

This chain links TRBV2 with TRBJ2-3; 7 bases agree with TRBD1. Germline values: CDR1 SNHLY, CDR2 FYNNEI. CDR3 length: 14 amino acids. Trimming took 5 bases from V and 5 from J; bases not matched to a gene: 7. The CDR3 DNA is TGTGCCAGCAGTAGACAGGGCGGAGAAGATACGCAGTATTTT. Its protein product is CASSRQGGEDTQYF.

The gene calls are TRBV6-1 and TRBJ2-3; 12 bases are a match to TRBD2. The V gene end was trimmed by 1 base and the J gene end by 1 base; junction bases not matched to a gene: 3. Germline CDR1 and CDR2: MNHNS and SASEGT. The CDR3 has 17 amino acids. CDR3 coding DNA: TGTGCCAGCAGTGAAGGGAGGACTAGCGGGGGCACAGATACGCAGTATTTT. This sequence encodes CASSEGRTSGGTDTQYF.

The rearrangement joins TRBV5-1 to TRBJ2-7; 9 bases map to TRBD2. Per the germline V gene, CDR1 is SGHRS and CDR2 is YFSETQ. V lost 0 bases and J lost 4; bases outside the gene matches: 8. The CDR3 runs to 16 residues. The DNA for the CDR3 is TGCGCCAGCAGCTTGGGTCTGGTAGCGGGGGAGTACGAGCAGTACTTC. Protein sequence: CASSLGLVAGEYEQYF.

The CDR3 loop is CRVGVSETQYF. The CDR3 DNA reads TGCAGGGTAGGAGTGTCTGAGACCCAGTACTTC. V usage is TRBV20-1 and J usage is TRBJ2-5, with D uncertain. This CDR3 contains 11 residues. CDR1 and CDR2 (germline): DFQATT, SNEGSKA (reference sequence).

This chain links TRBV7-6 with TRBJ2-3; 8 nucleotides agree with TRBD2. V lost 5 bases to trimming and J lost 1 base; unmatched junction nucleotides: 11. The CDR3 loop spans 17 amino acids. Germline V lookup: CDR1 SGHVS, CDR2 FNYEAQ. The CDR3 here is CASSPIGGAFGTDTQYF. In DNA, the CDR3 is TGTGCCAGCAGCCCAATCGGGGGGGCGTTTGGCACAGATACGCAGTATTTT.

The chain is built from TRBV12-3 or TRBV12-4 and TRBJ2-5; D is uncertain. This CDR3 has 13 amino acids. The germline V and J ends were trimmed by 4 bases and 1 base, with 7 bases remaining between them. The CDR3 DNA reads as TGTGCCAGCAGTTGGAACCGCCAAGAGACCCAGTACTTC. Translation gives CASSWNRQETQYF.

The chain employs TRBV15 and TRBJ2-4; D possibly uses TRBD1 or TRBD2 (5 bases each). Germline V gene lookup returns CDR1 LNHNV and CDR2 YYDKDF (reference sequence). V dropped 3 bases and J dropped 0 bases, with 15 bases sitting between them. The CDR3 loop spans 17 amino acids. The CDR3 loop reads CATSRRVGTIAKNIQYF. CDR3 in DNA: TGTGCCACCAGCAGGAGGGTTGGGACCATAGCCAAAAACATTCAGTACTTC.

CDR3 coding DNA: TGTGCCACCAGTGACACACAAAAGGGGAGGATTGGCTACACCTTC. Amino acids: CATSDTQKGRIGYTF. This chain uses TRBV24-1 with TRBJ1-2; D may be TRBD1 (5 bases). The CDR3 spans 15 residues. Germline assignment: CDR1 KGHDR and CDR2 SFDVKD. V lost 4 bases to trimming and J lost 7 bases, with 18 bases between them.

CDR3 in DNA: TGTGCCAGCAGCACCTCGGGACAGGGGGCTTTCGAGACCCAGTACTTC. It specifies CASSTSGQGAFETQYF. The chain is built from TRBV7-2 and TRBJ2-5; TRBD1 aligns across 12 bases. Germline lookup yields CDR1 SGHTA and CDR2 FQGNSA. V dropped 5 bases and J dropped 5; count of bases not matched to a gene: 9. There are 16 residues in the CDR3.

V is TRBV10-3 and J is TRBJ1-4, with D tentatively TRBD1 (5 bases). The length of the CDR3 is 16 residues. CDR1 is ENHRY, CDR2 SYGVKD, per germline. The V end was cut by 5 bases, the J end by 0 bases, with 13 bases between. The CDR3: CAISSGTEATNEKLFF. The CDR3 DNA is TGTGCCATCAGTAGCGGGACGGAGGCAACTAATGAAAAACTGTTTTTT.